Shown below are 21 T cell receptor beta chains from a single sample sequenced in a study of tumor-infiltrating lymphocytes in oesophageal squamous cell carcinoma (dated by TCRdb to about 2016). Library preparation used PCR. Instrument used: Illumina HiSeq 2000. TCRdb cleaned the public reads at Q25 with fastp, built clones with MiXCR and kept in-frame beta chains. All rows with the same CDR3 protein become a single entry with the most common DNA and genes. In all, the sample holds roughly 10,000 distinct CDR3 sequences, and 55% to 75% of those were seen once. 25% to 30% of the sample is in the top ten clones. The sample comprised esophageal tumor tissue. Source of these receptors: a female donor with esophageal squamous cell carcinoma.

The chain joins TRBV6-6 to TRBJ1-2; a weak D match, TRBD1 (6 bases). V lost 5 bases and J 8 bases, leaving 18 bases between the germline ends. The CDR3 runs 14 residues. The germline V gene has CDR1 MNHNY and CDR2 SVGAGI (reference sequence). For the CDR3, the DNA is TGTGCCAGCAGTCTACGGGGGACACTTCAGGGCTACACCTTC. Its protein is CASSLRGTLQGYTF.

The V gene is TRBV7-3, the J gene TRBJ2-3, with 11 bases matching TRBD1. The CDR3 loop spans 16 amino acids. CDR1 SGHTA and CDR2 FQGTGA come from the germline V gene. V dropped 6 bases and J dropped 4; count of bases not matched to a gene: 9. In DNA form, the CDR3 reads TGTGCCAGCAGTCGCCCGGGACAGGGGGGACCAGATACGCAGTATTTT. Protein: CASSRPGQGGPDTQYF.

This rearrangement joins TRBV12-3 or TRBV12-4 to TRBJ2-5, with a weak D call TRBD2 (6 bases). Trimming left V 6 bases short and J 11 bases short, with 28 bases between. The CDR3 runs to 16 residues. CDR3 DNA: TGTGCCAGCAGACCCGCTAGCGTCAGCTCCTACAATGAGCAGTACTTC. Protein sequence: CASRPASVSSYNEQYF.

The chain couples TRBV11-2 to TRBJ2-3; D uncertain. The DNA end is more similar to TRBJ2-7, so the J call may be wrong. This CDR3 has 14 amino acids. Germline V gives CDR1 SGHAT, CDR2 FQNNGV. CDR3 amino acids: CASSLVGFSYEQYF. As DNA, the CDR3 is TGTGCCAGCAGCTTAGTGGGCTTCTCCTACGAGCAGTACTTC.

A few counts support this clonotype. The chain couples TRBV7-2 to TRBJ2-6; no clear D gene. The length of the CDR3 is 17 residues. With 3 bases removed from V and 0 bases from J, the gap between germline ends came to 12 bases. From germline, CDR1 is SGHTA and CDR2 FQGNSA. The CDR3 bases are TGTGCCAGCAGCTTTTATGGCCGGTACTCTGGGGCCAACGTCCTGACTTTC. Translating it yields CASSFYGRYSGANVLTF.

The chain is built from TRBV7-8 and TRBJ2-1, with unresolved D. The CDR3 extends over 13 amino acids. V was trimmed by 0 bases and J by 4 bases, leaving 4 bases between them. CDR1 and CDR2 from the germline V gene are SGHVS and FQNEAQ. Here the CDR3 reads CASSLARYNEQFF. CDR3 in DNA: TGTGCCAGCAGCTTAGCACGGTACAATGAGCAGTTCTTC.

In its sample, this clonotype is medium-sized. This may be a read error, as it is one base from a much larger clone. The rearrangement joins TRBV11-2 to TRBJ2-1; D uncertain. Matching the DNA end better, TRBJ2-7 makes the J call doubtful. The CDR3 spans 14 residues. Germline CDR1 is SGHAT and CDR2 is FQNNGV. CDR3 protein: CASSLEHSYNEQYF. CDR3 bases: TGTGCCAGCAGCTTAGAACACTCCTACAATGAGCAGTACTTC.

This clonotype has a count of ten or more. J is TRBJ2-2 and V is TRBV7-9; 13 bases line up with TRBD2. Germline V gene sequence: CDR1 SEHNR, CDR2 FQNEAQ (reference sequence). This CDR3 spans 17 amino acids. V shed 6 bases and J 0 bases; nucleotides not matched to a gene: 4. CDR3: CASRPTSGGANTGELFF. The CDR3 nucleotides are TGTGCCAGCAGACCTACTAGCGGGGGGGCGAACACCGGGGAGCTGTTTTTT.

This clonotype showed up many times. The chain combines TRBV19 with TRBJ2-1, with TRBD2 matching 9 bases. CDR3 length: 14 amino acids. J was trimmed by 10 bases and V by 5 bases; bases with no gene match: 9. CDR1 LNHDA and CDR2 SQIVND come from the germline V gene (reference sequence). The CDR3 loop reads CASSGASGVGEQFF. The CDR3 region has the DNA TGTGCCAGTAGTGGGGCTAGCGGGGTGGGCGAGCAGTTCTTC.

The J gene is TRBJ1-1, the V gene TRBV7-3, with 8 bases fitting TRBD1. The DNA matches TRBJ2-2 better at its end, which makes the J call doubtful. Germline assignment: CDR1 SGHTA and CDR2 FQGTGA. The CDR3 spans 15 residues. The CDR3 loop is CASSPTGVNTGELFF. The CDR3 nucleotides read TGTGCCAGCAGCCCGACAGGGGTGAACACCGGGGAGCTGTTTTTT.

This clonotype showed up many times. The junction departs from germline at one end; a sequencing error may be responsible. The genes are TRBV6-1 and TRBJ2-3; D call uncertain. The CDR3 sequence is 14 residues long. Germline V lookup: CDR1 MNHNS, CDR2 SASEGT. This chain's CDR3 is CASTEAVFADTQYF. Written as DNA, the CDR3 is TGTGCCAGCACTGAAGCCGTTTTTGCAGATACGCAGTATTTT.

The chain joins TRBV24-1 to TRBJ1-5; D is ambiguous. Germline CDR1 KGHDR, CDR2 SFDVKD. There are 13 residues in the CDR3. The germline V and J ends were trimmed by 9 bases and 7 bases, with 15 bases remaining between them. This chain's CDR3 is CATQRAVQQPQHF. CDR3 DNA: TGTGCCACCCAAAGGGCAGTTCAACAGCCCCAGCATTTT.

This clonotype is judged medium-sized. The chain has TRBV27 and TRBJ2-1; D gene uncertain. The CDR3 spans 13 residues. The V end was cut by 8 bases, the J end by 2 bases, with 10 bases between. From germline, CDR1 is MNHEY and CDR2 SMNVEV (reference sequence). The CDR3 DNA is TGTGCCAGCCAGACCAGTACCTACAATGAGCAGTTCTTC. Translation gives CASQTSTYNEQFF.

The chain employs TRBV7-9 and TRBJ2-5; 9 bases are shared with TRBD1. Germline trimming cut 5 bases from V and 11 bases from J; bases unmatched to any gene: 12. The CDR3 has 14 amino acids. Germline CDR1 and CDR2: SEHNR and FQNEAQ (reference sequence). CDR3 nucleotides: TGTGCCAGCAGCCCCGGGACAGGGTCTGGAGAGCAGTACTTC. Its protein is CASSPGTGSGEQYF.

The chain uses TRBV7-3 and TRBJ2-3; D uncertain. Matching the DNA end better, TRBJ2-1 makes the J call doubtful. The CDR3 spans 13 residues. Germline loops: CDR1 SGHTA, CDR2 FQGTGA. The CDR3: CASSLNTYNEQFF. The CDR3 DNA is TGTGCCAGCAGCTTAAACACCTACAATGAGCAGTTCTTC.

Concerning this clonotype itself: The final CDR3 position lacks the conserved phenylalanine or tryptophan, pointing to a likely read error. No DNA is shown, since the ends of the CDR3 on it are uncertain; the CDR3 is the one TCRdb lists. The rearrangement joins TRBV7-2 to TRBJ2-1; TRBD2, the table's D call, was not compared with the DNA. Germline V gene lookup returns CDR1 SGHTA and CDR2 FQGNSA. Both ends counted, the CDR3 spans 18 residues. The CDR3: CASSLAGGASYNEQYFGN.

The table lists this clonotype with a few counts. CDR3 DNA: TGTGCCAGCAGCGTCCTGACTAGCGGGAGGGCTGTCAATGAGCAGTTCTTC. Its protein is CASSVLTSGRAVNEQFF. The rearrangement joins TRBV7-3 to TRBJ2-1, with TRBD2 identical over 14 bases. Germline CDR1 is SGHTA and CDR2 is FQGTGA. CDR3 length: 17 amino acids. V was pared by 5 bases and J by 6 bases, with 9 bases of the junction left unmatched.

CDR3 sequence: CASSLSGAGDTQYF. The CDR3 coding sequence is TGTGCCAGCAGCCTGTCGGGAGCGGGAGATACGCAGTATTTT. The chain is built from TRBV7-2 and TRBJ2-3, with D perhaps matching TRBD2 (6 bases). Germline V gene lookup returns CDR1 SGHTA and CDR2 FQGNSA. CDR3 length equals 14 residues. V was pared by 5 bases and J by 5 bases, with 14 bases between. The whole variable domain, remainder taken from reference TRBV7-2 and TRBJ2-3, is GAGVSQSPSNKVTEKGKDVELRCDPISGHTALYWYRQSLGQGLEFLIYFQGNSAPDKSGLPSDRFSAERTGGSVSTLTIQRTQQEDSAVYLCASSLSGAGDTQYFGPGTRLTVL.

This clonotype is medium-sized by share. This may arise from a read error, as a much more abundant clone is one base away. The rearrangement uses TRBV5-6 and TRBJ2-5; no clear D. V lost 0 bases and J 11 bases, leaving 20 bases between the germline ends. The CDR3 contains 15 residues. Germline CDR1 SGHDT, CDR2 YYEEEE. The chain's CDR3 is CASSLAWVTRDEQYF. CDR3 bases: TGTGCCAGCAGCTTGGCCTGGGTAACACGCGATGAGCAGTACTTC.

The CDR3 DNA reads as TGTGCCAGCAGACGCGGACCAAATGAAAAACTGTTTTTT. Translating it yields CASRRGPNEKLFF. J is TRBJ1-4 and V is TRBV12-3 or TRBV12-4; D not certain. The CDR3 loop spans 13 amino acids. V was cut by 6 bases and J by 5 bases, with 10 bases left in between.

The chain couples TRBV7-3 to TRBJ2-1, with a tentative D call TRBD1 (5 bases). This CDR3 contains 13 residues. Deletions cut 2 bases from V and 5 bases from J, with 7 bases between. Per the germline V gene, CDR1 is SGHTA and CDR2 is FQGTGA. The CDR3 loop is CASSLARDNEQFF. CDR3 coding DNA: TGTGCCAGCAGCTTAGCCAGGGACAATGAGCAGTTCTTC. The full variable domain, its missing parts supplied by reference TRBV7-3 and TRBJ2-1, is GAGVSQTPSNKVTEKGKYVELRCDPISGHTALYWYRQSLGQGPEFLIYFQGTGAADDSGLPNDRFFAVRPEGSVSTLKIQRTERGDSAVYLCASSLARDNEQFFGPGTRLTVL.